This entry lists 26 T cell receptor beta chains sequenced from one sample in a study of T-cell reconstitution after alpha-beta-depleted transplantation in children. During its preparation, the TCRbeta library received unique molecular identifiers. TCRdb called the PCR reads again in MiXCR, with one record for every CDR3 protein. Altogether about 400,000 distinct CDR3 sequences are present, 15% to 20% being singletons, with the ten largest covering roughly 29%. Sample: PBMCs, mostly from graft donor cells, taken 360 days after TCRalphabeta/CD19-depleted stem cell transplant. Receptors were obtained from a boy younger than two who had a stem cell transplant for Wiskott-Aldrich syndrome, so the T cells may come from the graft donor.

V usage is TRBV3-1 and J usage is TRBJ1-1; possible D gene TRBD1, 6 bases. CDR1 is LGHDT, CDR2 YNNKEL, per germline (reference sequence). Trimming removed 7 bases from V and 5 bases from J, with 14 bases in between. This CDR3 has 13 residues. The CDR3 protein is CASTPYRETEAFF. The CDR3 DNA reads TGTGCCAGCACCCCCTACAGGGAGACTGAAGCTTTCTTT.

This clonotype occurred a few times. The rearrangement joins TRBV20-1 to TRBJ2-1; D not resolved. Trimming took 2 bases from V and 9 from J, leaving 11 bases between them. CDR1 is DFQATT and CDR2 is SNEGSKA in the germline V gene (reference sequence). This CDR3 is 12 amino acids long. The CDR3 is CSARYSMGEQFF. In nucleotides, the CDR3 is TGCAGTGCTAGATACTCTATGGGTGAGCAGTTCTTC.

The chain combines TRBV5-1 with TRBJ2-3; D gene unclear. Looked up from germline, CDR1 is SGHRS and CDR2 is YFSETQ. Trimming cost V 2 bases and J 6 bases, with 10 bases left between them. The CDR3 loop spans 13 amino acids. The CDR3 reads CASSFSTGDTQYF. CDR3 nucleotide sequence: TGCGCCAGCAGCTTCTCCACCGGGGATACGCAGTATTTT.

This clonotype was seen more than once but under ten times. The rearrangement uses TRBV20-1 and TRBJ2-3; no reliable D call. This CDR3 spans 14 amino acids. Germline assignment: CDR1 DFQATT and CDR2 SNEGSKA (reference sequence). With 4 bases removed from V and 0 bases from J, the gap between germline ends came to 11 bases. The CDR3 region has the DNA TGCAGTGCTAACCGACTCCCTAGCACAGATACGCAGTATTTT. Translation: CSANRLPSTDTQYF.

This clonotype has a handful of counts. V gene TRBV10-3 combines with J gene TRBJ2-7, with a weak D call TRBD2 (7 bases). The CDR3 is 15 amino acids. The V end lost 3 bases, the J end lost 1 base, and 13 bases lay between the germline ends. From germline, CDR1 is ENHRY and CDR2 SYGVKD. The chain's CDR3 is CAISDSGGGSYEQYF. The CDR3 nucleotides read TGTGCCATCAGTGATTCGGGGGGCGGGTCCTACGAGCAGTACTTC.

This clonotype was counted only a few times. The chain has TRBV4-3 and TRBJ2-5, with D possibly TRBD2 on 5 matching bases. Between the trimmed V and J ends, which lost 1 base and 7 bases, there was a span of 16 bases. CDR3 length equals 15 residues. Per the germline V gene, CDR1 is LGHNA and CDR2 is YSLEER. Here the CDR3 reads CASSQGTEGGLTQYF. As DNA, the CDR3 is TGCGCCAGCAGCCAAGGGACTGAGGGTGGCTTGACCCAGTACTTC.

The CDR3 region has the DNA TGTGCCACCGTGGGGACAGGGGAATTCTACGAGCAGTACTTC. The encoded protein is CATVGTGEFYEQYF. The V call is TRBV7-9, the J call TRBJ2-7; TRBD1 aligns across 10 bases. The J segment lost 3 bases and the V segment lost 10 bases, leaving 9 bases of the junction unmatched. The CDR3 runs to 14 residues. Germline CDR1 is SEHNR and CDR2 is FQNEAQ (reference sequence).

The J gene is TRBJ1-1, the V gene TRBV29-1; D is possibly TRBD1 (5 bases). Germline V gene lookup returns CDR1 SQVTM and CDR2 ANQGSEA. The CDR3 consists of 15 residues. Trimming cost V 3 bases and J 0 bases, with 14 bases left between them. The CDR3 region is CSVDRGAIMNTEAFF. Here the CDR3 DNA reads TGCAGCGTTGACCGAGGGGCTATTATGAACACTGAAGCTTTCTTT.

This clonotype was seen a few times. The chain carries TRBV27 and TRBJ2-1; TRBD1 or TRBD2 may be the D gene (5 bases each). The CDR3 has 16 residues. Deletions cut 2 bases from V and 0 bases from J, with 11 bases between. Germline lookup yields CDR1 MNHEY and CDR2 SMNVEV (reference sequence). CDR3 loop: CASSLIGTRSYNEQFF. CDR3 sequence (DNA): TGTGCCAGCAGTTTAATAGGGACCCGCTCCTACAATGAGCAGTTCTTC.

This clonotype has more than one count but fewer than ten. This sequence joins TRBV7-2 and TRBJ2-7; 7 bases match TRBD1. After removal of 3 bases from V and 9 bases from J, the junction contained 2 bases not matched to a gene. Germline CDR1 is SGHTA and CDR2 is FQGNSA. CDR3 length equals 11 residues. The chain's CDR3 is CASSFRTGQYF. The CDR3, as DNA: TGTGCCAGCAGCTTTAGGACAGGGCAGTACTTC.

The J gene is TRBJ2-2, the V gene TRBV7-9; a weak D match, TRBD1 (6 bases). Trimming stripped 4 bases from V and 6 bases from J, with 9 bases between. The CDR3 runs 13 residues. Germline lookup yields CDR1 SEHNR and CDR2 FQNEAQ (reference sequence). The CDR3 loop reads CASSYNRAGELFF. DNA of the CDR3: TGTGCCAGCAGCTACAACAGGGCCGGGGAGCTGTTTTTT.

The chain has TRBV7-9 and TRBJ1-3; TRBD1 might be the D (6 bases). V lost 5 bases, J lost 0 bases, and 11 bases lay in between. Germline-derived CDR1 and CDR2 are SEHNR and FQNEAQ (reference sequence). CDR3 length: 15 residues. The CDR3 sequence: CASSPGQLSGNTIYF. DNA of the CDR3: TGTGCCAGCAGCCCCGGACAGCTCTCTGGAAACACCATATATTTT. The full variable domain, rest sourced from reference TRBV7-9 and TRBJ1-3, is DTGVSQNPRHKITKRGQNVTFRCDPISEHNRLYWYRQTLGQGPEFLTYFQNEAQLEKSRLLSDRFSAERPKGSFSTLEIQRTEQGDSAMYLCASSPGQLSGNTIYFGEGSWLTVV.

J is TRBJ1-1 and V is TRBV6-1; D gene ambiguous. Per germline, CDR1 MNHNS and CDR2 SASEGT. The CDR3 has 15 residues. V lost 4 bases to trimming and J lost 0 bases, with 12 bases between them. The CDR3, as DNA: TGTGCCAGCAGTGCACTAACCTCATTGAACACTGAAGCTTTCTTT. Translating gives CASSALTSLNTEAFF.

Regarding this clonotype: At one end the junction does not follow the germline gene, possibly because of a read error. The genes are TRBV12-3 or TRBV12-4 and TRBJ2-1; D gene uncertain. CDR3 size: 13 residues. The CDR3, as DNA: TGTGTCAGCACCCTGTACCGGAACAATGAGCAGTTCTTC. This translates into CVSTLYRNNEQFF.

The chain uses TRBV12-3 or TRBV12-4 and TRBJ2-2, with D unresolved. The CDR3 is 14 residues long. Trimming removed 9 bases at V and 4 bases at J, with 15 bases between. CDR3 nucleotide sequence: TGTGCCAGTAAACCCCCGGGCCTCACCGGGGAGCTGTTTTTT. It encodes CASKPPGLTGELFF.

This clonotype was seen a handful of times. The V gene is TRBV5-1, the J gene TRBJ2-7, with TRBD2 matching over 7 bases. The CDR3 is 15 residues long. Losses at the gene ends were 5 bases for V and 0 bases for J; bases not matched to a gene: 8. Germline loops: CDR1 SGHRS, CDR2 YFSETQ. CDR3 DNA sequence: TGCGCCAGCAGGATCTGGAGCGGGAACTCCTACGAGCAGTACTTC. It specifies CASRIWSGNSYEQYF.

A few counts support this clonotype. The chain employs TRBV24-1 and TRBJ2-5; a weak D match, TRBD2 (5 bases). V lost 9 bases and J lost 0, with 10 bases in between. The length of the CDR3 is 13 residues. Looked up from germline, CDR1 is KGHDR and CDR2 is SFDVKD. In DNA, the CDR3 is TGTGCCACCGGCGGGCGGAACCAAGAGACCCAGTACTTC. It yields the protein CATGGRNQETQYF.

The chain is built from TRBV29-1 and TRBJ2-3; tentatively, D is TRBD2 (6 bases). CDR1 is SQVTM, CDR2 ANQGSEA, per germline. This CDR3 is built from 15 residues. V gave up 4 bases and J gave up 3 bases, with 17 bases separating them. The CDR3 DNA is TGCAGCGTTGTAGAGGCGGGGAAGAGTACAGATACGCAGTATTTT. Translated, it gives CSVVEAGKSTDTQYF.

The CDR3 DNA reads as TGTGCCAGCAGACAGCCTGGATGGCAAGAGACCCAGTACTTC. Encoded protein: CASRQPGWQETQYF. This sequence joins TRBV6-1 and TRBJ2-5; D remains unclear. The CDR3 is made up of 14 amino acids. V lost 6 bases and J 2 bases, leaving 13 bases between the germline ends. Germline CDR1 and CDR2: MNHNS and SASEGT.

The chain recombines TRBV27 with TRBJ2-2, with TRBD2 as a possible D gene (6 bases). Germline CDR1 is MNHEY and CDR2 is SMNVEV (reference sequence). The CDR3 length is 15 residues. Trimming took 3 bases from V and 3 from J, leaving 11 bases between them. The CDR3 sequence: CASSFGGTHTGELFF. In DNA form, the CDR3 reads TGTGCCAGCAGTTTTGGCGGGACCCACACCGGGGAGCTGTTTTTT.

The CDR3 spells CSVGGIAKETQYF. DNA of the CDR3: TGCAGCGTTGGGGGGATAGCCAAAGAGACCCAGTACTTC. The gene calls are TRBV29-1 and TRBJ2-5, with D perhaps TRBD1 or TRBD2 (5 bases each). This CDR3 has 13 residues. The V gene lost 4 bases and the J gene lost 3 bases, with 12 bases spanning the gap. CDR1 SQVTM and CDR2 ANQGSEA come from the germline V gene.

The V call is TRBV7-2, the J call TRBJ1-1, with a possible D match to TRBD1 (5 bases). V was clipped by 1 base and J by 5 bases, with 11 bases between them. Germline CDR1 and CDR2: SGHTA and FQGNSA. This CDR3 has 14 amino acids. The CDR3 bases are TGTGCCAGCAGCTTAGGCAGGGTGTTGACTGAAGCTTTCTTT. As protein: CASSLGRVLTEAFF.

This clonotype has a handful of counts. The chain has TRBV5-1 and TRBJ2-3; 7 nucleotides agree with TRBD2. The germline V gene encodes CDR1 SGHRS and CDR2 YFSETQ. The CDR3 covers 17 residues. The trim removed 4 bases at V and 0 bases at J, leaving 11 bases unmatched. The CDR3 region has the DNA TGCGCCAGCAGCCGAGGGACTAATGGTTTTAGCACAGATACGCAGTATTTT. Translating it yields CASSRGTNGFSTDTQYF.

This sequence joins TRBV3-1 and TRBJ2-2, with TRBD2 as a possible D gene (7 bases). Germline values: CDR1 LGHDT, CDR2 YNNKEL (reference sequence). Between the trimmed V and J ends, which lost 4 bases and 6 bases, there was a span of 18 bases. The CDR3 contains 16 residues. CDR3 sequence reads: CASSPWGRERAGELFF. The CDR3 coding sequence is TGTGCCAGCAGCCCCTGGGGGCGGGAGAGAGCCGGGGAGCTGTTTTTT.

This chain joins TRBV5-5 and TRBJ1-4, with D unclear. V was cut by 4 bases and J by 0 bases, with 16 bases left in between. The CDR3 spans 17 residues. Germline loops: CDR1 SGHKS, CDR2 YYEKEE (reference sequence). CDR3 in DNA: TGTGCCAGCAGCCCCCCGAGACGTTATTCAACTAATGAAAAACTGTTTTTT. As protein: CASSPPRRYSTNEKLFF. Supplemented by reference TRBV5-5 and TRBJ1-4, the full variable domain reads DAGVTQSPTHLIKTRGQQVTLRCSPISGHKSVSWYQQVLGQGPQFIFQYYEKEERGRGNFPDRFSARQFPNYSSELNVNALLLGDSALYLCASSPPRRYSTNEKLFFGSGTQLSVL.

The CDR3 DNA sequence: TGTGCCAGCAGCAAGCACGCCGGGGAGCTGTTTTTT. It translates to CASSKHAGELFF. The chain recombines TRBV11-2 with TRBJ2-2; no clear D. Germline values: CDR1 SGHAT, CDR2 FQNNGV. V was clipped by 5 bases and J by 6 bases, with 7 bases between them. This CDR3 is built from 12 residues.